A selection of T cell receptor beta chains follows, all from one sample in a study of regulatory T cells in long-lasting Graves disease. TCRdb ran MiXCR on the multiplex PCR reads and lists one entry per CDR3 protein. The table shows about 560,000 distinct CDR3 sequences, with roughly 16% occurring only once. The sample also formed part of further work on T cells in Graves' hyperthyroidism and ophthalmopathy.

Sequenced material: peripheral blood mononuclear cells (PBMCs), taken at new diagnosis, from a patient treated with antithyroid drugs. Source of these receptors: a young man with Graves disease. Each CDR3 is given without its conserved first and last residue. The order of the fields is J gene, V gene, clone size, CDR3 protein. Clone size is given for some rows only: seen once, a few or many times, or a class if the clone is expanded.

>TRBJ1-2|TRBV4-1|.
ASSRTGRDYGYT
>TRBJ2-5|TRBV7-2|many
ASSSSAALETQY
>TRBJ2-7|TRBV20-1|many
SARPPGQGYEQY
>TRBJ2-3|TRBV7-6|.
ASSPGTAYTDTQY
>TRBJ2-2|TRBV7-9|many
ASSLNDLGQKQTNTGELF
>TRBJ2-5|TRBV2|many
ASRGRRGIQETQY
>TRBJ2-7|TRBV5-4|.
ASSLTGDNYYEQY
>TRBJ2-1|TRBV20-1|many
SAREPAVGYNEQF
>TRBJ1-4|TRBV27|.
ASSTGTGNEKLF
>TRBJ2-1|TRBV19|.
ASSWTSGRQGYNEQF
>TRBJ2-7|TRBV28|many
ASSPEYYEQY
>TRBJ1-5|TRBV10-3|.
AISEGTGGSQPQH
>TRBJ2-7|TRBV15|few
ATSRVTGTYEQY
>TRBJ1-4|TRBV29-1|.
SVVRPGDEKLF
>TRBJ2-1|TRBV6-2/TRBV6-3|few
ASSYGGEEQF
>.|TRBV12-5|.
ASGLYGVGDRETQY
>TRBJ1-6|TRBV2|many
ASSERTPLH
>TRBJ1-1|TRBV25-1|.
ASGSGFNTEAF
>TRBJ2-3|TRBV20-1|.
SARALTSGRTDTQY
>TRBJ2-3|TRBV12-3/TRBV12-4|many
ASSSGTGGGSTDTQY
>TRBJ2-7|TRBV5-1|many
ASSLAAEPTYEQY
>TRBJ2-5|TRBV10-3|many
AISESGAVETQY
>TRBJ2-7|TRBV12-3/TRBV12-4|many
ASSPLTVTYEQY
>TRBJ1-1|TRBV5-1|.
ASSLWSALRRTEAF
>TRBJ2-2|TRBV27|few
ASRTLARGRNTGELF
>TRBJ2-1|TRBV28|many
ASSLTSGRGDEQF
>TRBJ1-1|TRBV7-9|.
ASSYPTGGGVVNTEAF
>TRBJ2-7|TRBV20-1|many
SARDVTSISWEQY
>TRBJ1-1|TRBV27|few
ASSVSHRGNTEAF